This T cell receptor (beta chain) was captured by sequencing in a study of blood T cell repertoires in COVID-19. Turning to the study itself: PBMCs, B-cell-depleted T cells, or T cells were the source of the cDNA or gDNA that made up the material.

Method: immunoSEQ multiplex PCR; TCRdb's copy keeps in-frame clones and lacks some. The profile shows 150,000 or so clones, 86% of them singletons. V lost 2 bases to trimming and J lost 2 bases, with 13 bases between them. There are 15 residues in the CDR3. Germline CDR1 KGHSH, CDR2 LQKENI. The TCR originated in a woman in her seventies with acute or convalescent COVID-19. This rearrangement joins TRBV18 to TRBJ2-7; weak D call: TRBD1 (5 bases). Sequencing was performed on peripheral blood. The CDR3 DNA reads as TGTGCCAGCTCACCAAACAGGCAAACTCCCTACGAGCAGTACTTC. As protein: CASSPNRQTPYEQYF.